This T cell receptor (beta chain) is drawn from a study of blood T cell repertoires in COVID-19. The method was immunoSEQ multiplex PCR; TCRdb's version includes in-frame clones alone and lacks a portion of them. This sample yields about 110,000 clones, of which roughly four fifths are seen a single time; about 6.3% belongs to the top ten. V lost 4 bases to trimming and J lost 5 bases; unmatched junction nucleotides: 10. Germline CDR1 SGHNT, CDR2 YYREEE (reference sequence). The length of the CDR3 is 16 residues. The chain combines TRBV5-4 with TRBJ2-3; the match to TRBD2 covers 10 bases. The sequencing input was peripheral blood. This TCR derives from a man older than 75 with COVID-19, enrolled during active disease. This CDR3 is CASSPATSGMGDTQYF. The CDR3 DNA sequence: TGTGCCAGCAGCCCCGCCACTAGCGGGATGGGAGATACGCAGTATTTT. The full variable domain, its missing parts supplied by reference TRBV5-4 and TRBJ2-3, is ETGVTQSPTHLIKTRGQQVTLRCSSQSGHNTVSWYQQALGQGPQFIFQYYREEENGRGNFPPRFSGLQFPNYSSELNVNALELDDSALYLCASSPATSGMGDTQYFGPGTRLTVL.